This record looks at one TCR beta chain sequence and its context. Its antigen is unknown. Per-base qualities were not stored, and no clone one base away is much larger. The data originate from a study of CD8+ T cells in alopecia areata (dated by TCRdb to 2016 to 2019). A note on the overall study: The treated patients, all with moderate-to-severe alopecia areata, were enrolled in an open-label pilot trial of oral tofacitinib given at 5 to 10 mg twice daily. Tofacitinib was given for 6 to 18 months, followed by 6 months of follow-up off drug to assess delayed response and recurrence. In treated patients, disease severity was measured using the SALT score, which gives the percentage of scalp surface area affected. High-throughput TCRbeta sequencing was used to examine T cell clonal expansion in alopecia areata in both the C3H/HeJ mouse model and human patients. Human TCRbeta sequencing covered scalp tissue and sorted CD4+ and CD8+ peripheral blood T cells from patchy and totalis/universalis alopecia areata patients and healthy controls. Patients on tofacitinib were biopsied at baseline and after 4 and 24 weeks of treatment, and several of the patients also had a later scalp biopsy. Clonality in the scalp was compared among normal scalp (n=4), patchy alopecia areata scalp (n=8), and alopecia totalis/universalis scalp (n=8). The RNA source kit depended on sample type: the PAXgene miRNA kit for fixed scalp, the miRNeasy kit for PBMCs, and the RNeasy kit for mouse skin. TCRbeta CDR3 regions were amplified by immunoSEQ multiplex PCR using 35 Vbeta forward and 13 Jbeta reverse primers.

Libraries were built with the immunoSEQ multiplex PCR assay. For TCR sequencing, RNA was extracted from every sample and reverse transcribed into cDNA to serve as template. First-strand cDNA was synthesized using SuperScript III with a 2:1 mix of oligo-dT and random hexamers. A synthetic immune receptor repertoire was used to gauge amplification bias, and whatever bias remained was removed computationally. The paper's data handling went like this. Raw reads were preprocessed to remove errors, and CDR3 was defined by IMGT conventions from the conserved cysteine to phenylalanine. Clonality was calculated as 1 minus Shannon entropy normalized by log2 of the number of productive unique TCRs. Whether scalp clones were CD4 or CD8 was inferred by matching scalp TCRbeta sequences against CD4 and CD8 repertoires sorted from blood. Imported from immuneACCESS, the table was reduced by TCRdb to in-frame sequences with V and J called. These copies leave out some clones; in studies compared against another copy, an unresolved V gene accounts for under half, and the cause of the remainder is not known. The V and J calls and clone size are taken from that table; D and trimming were inferred from the DNA. The sample contains roughly 280,000 clones, 60% of them found a single time. Jointly, the top ten make up about 0.89% of the sample.

Broader findings and caveats from the paper: Lesional scalp, especially in alopecia totalis/universalis, showed higher clonality and more expanded CD8+ clones than normal scalp, suggesting antigenic drive. With tofacitinib, both scalp clonality and the number of expanded CD8+ clones among the top 100 scalp clones went down significantly. Because the treated cohort was small and had only one nonresponder, larger studies are needed to examine links between baseline CD8+ expansion and response. Unlike mouse skin, where gammadelta T cells dominate, normal human skin contains resident alphabeta T cells that get sequenced too, which complicates analysis of the scalp TCR repertoire. Shared TCR sequences between patients were less evident than in mice, which may be partly attributable to HLA diversity in the patient population. Many expanded lesional clones were found to persist in scalp and blood during tofacitinib treatment, and relapse after treatment cessation may be partly explained by this persistence.

Taken with the paper, the label for treatment or condition translates to: oral pan-JAK inhibitor, 5-10 mg twice daily. Lesional scalp punch biopsies and peripheral blood were obtained from alopecia areata patients. After PBMCs were isolated by density centrifugation and stained for CD3, CD4 and CD8, a FACSAria was used to sort CD4+ and CD8+ T cells. The specimen comprised CD4+ T cells sorted from blood, sampled around week 54, from a patient treated with tofacitinib. This TCR derives from a human donor with alopecia areata.

The CDR3 amino acid sequence is: CSVVRGAGEDNEQFF. The nucleotide sequence is given as TGCAGCGTTGTTCGCGGGGCAGGGGAGGACAATGAGCAGTTCTTC. The chain is assembled from TRBV29-1 and TRBJ2-1; the D gene is perhaps TRBD1 or TRBD2, as each covers 6 bases. The germline V gene specifies SQVTM as CDR1 and ANQGSEA as CDR2. The junction carries 18 bases between V and J, which are trimmed by 4 bases and 5 bases respectively. The CDR3 contains 15 residues, cysteine and phenylalanine counted. The only DNA kept is the CDR3, 45 bases in frame from the first base.